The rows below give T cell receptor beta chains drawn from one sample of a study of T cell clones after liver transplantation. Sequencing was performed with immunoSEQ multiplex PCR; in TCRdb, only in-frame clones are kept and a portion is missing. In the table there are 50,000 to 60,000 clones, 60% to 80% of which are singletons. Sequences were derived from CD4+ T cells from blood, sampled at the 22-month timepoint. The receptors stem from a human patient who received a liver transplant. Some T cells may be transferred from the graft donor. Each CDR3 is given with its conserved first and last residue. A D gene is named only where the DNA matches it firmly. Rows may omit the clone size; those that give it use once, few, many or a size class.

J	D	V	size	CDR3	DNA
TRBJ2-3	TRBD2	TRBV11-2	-	CASSSPPRGATGDTQYF	TGTGCCAGCAGCTCCCCCCCGCGGGGGGCCACCGGGGATACGCAGTATTTT
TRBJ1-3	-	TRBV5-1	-	CASSQDGRSGNTIYF	TGCGCCAGCAGCCAGGACGGGCGCTCTGGAAACACCATATATTTT
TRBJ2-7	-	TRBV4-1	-	CASSQMGVSYEQYF	TGCGCCAGCAGCCAAATGGGGGTTTCCTACGAGCAGTACTTC
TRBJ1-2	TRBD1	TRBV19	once	CASSQLGTGTGGSSYGYTF	TGTGCCAGTAGCCAACTAGGGACCGGGACAGGGGGCTCCAGCTATGGCTACACCTTC
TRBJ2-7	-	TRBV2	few	CASSDVGGPLSYEQYF	TGTGCCAGCAGTGATGTAGGAGGGCCTCTCTCCTACGAGCAGTACTTC
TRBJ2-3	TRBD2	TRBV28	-	CAILAGEVDTQYF	TGTGCCATCCTAGCGGGGGAGGTAGATACGCAGTATTTT
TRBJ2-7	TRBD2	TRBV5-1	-	CASSRTSGGYEQYF	TGCGCCAGCAGCCGGACTAGCGGGGGATACGAGCAGTACTTC
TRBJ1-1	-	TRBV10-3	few	CAISGALQGGTEAFF	TGTGCCATCAGTGGGGCCCTACAGGGAGGGACTGAAGCTTTCTTT
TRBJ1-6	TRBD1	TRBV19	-	CASSPSRGTGNSPLHF	TGTGCCAGTAGTCCCAGCCGGGGGACAGGGAATTCACCCCTCCACTTT
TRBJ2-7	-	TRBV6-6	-	CASSYSTGDRQYF	TGTGCCAGCAGTTACTCGACTGGGGATCGGCAGTACTTC
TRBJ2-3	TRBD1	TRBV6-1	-	CASSEGGTGIDTQYF	TGTGCCAGCAGTGAAGGTGGGACAGGTATTGATACGCAGTATTTT
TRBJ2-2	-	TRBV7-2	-	CASSLFRVTNTGELFF	TGTGCCAGCAGCTTATTTCGGGTAACGAACACCGGGGAGCTGTTTTTT
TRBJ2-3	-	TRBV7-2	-	CASSRTRADTQYF	TGTGCCAGCAGCCGGACCCGAGCAGATACGCAGTATTTT
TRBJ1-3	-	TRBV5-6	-	CASSLLITSGNTIYF	TGTGCCAGCAGCTTGTTGATAACCTCTGGAAACACCATATATTTT
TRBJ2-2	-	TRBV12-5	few	CASGGRAGELFF	TGTGCTAGTGGTGGAAGGGCCGGGGAGCTGTTTTTT
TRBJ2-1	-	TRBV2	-	CASTPPLGFQVQFF	TGTGCCAGCACCCCACCCCTAGGCTTCCAGGTGCAGTTCTTC
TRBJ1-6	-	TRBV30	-	CAWSTITDSPLHF	TGTGCCTGGAGTACTATCACGGATTCACCCCTCCACTTT
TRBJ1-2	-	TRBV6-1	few	CASRSGEGWYGYTF	TGTGCCAGCCGGAGTGGTGAGGGATGGTATGGCTACACCTTC
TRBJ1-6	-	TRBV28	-	CASRPGGYNSPLHF	TGTGCCAGCCGTCCGGGGGGGTATAATTCACCCCTCCACTTT
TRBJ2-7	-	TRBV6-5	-	CASSTGTPVVEQYF	TGTGCCAGCAGTACCGGGACACCAGTTGTCGAGCAGTACTTC
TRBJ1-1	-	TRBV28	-	CASSLRGHMNTEAFF	TGTGCCAGCAGTTTAAGGGGACACATGAACACTGAAGCTTTCTTT
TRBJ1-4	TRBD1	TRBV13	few	CASSFRQGKGEEKLFF	TGTGCCAGCAGCTTCAGACAGGGAAAGGGCGAGGAAAAACTGTTTTTT
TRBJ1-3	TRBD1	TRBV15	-	CATSRKTGAIMGSGNTIYF	TGTGCCACCAGCCGAAAAACAGGGGCGATAATGGGATCAGGAAACACCATATATTTT
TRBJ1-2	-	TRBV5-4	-	CASSPGSPQAPYGYTF	TGTGCCAGCAGCCCAGGGTCCCCCCAGGCCCCTTATGGCTACACCTTC
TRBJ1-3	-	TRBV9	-	CASSPSGRGGNTIYF	TGTGCCAGCAGCCCTTCCGGGAGGGGAGGAAACACCATATATTTT
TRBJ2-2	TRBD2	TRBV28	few	CASSPGGLAGTTGELFF	TGTGCCAGCAGTCCCGGCGGACTAGCGGGGACCACCGGGGAGCTGTTTTTT
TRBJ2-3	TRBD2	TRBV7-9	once	CASSTWTSGVRTDTQYF	TGTGCCAGCAGCACCTGGACTAGCGGGGTGCGCACAGATACGCAGTATTTT
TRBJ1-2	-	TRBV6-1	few	CASSEGREYYGYTF	TGTGCCAGCAGTGAAGGCAGGGAATACTATGGCTACACCTTC